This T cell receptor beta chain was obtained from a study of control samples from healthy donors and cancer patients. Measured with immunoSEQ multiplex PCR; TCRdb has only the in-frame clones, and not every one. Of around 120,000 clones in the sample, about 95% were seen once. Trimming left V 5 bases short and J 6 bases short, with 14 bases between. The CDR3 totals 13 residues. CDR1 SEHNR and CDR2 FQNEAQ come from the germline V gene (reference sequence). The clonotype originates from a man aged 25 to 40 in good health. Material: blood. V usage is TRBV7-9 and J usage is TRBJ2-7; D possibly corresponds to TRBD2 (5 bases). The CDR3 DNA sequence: TGTGCCAGCAGCCGACCCCGGAGCGGCGAGCAGTACTTC. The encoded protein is CASSRPRSGEQYF.